The present T cell receptor (beta chain) was sequenced within a study of T-cell memory formation after mild COVID-19. Points from the study as a whole: Memory from before infection featured some responding clones, which suggests cross-reactive memory joined. Clones contracting day 15 to 85 were balanced CD4/CD8; later expanders leaned CD4+. Nothing showed for sure that second-wave clones peaking on day 37 were SARS-CoV-2 specific.

Between the trimmed V and J ends, which lost 5 bases and 0 bases, there was a span of 13 bases. This CDR3 is built from 15 residues. About this clonotype: Its antigen remains unidentified.

TCRdb independently ran MiXCR on the 5' RACE reads; one entry per CDR3 protein. The table lists around 470,000 distinct CDR3 sequences, 20% of them singletons, with 7.5% to 9.5% in the top ten. The clonotype comes from an adult woman who had mild COVID-19 (a few samples of this study predate the infection). Cell type and time point are not known. This chain joins TRBV12-3 or TRBV12-4 and TRBJ1-1; TRBD1 might be the D (6 bases). Source material: PBMCs or a T cell subset sorted from them (not recorded which). CDR3 sequence reads: CASSPDRFLNTEAFF. The CDR3 nucleotides are TGTGCCAGCAGTCCAGACAGGTTCTTGAACACTGAAGCTTTCTTT.